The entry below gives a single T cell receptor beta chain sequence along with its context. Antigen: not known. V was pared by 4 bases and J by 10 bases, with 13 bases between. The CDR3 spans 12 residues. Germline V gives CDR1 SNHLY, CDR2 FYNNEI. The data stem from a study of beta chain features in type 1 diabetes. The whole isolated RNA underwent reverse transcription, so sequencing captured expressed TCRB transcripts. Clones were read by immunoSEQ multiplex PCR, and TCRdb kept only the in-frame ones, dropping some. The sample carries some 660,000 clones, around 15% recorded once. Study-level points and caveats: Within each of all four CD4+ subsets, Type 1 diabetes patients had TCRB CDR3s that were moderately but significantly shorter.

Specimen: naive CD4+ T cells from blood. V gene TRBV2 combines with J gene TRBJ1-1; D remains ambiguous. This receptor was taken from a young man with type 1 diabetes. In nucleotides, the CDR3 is TGTGCCAGCAGTGCCGGTCTACGGGGAGCTTTCTTT. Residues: CASSAGLRGAFF.